This T cell receptor (beta chain) was found in a study of T cell responses to AZD1222 COVID-19 vaccine. CDR1 and CDR2 (germline): SGHRS, YFSETQ. Deletions cut 3 bases from V and 1 base from J, with 10 bases between. The CDR3 consists of 14 residues. The repertoire was sequenced with immunoSEQ multiplex PCR; TCRdb's copy has only in-frame clones and lacks some. The data hold 140,000 or so clones, with about 82% observed a single time. The rearrangement links TRBV5-1 to TRBJ1-1, with D tentatively TRBD1 (5 bases). The receptor's source is an adult who received the AZD1222 COVID-19 vaccine. Sequencing used peripheral blood, obtained 28 days after the second AZD1222 dose. The CDR3 region is CASSSDTPNTEAFF. The CDR3 region has the DNA TGCGCCAGCAGCTCGGACACTCCGAACACTGAAGCTTTCTTT.